This T cell receptor beta chain originates from a study of patients and donors after allogeneic stem cell transplantation. The germline V and J ends were trimmed by 3 bases and 2 bases, with 10 bases remaining between them. Germline V gene lookup returns CDR1 KGHSH and CDR2 LQKENI. This CDR3 has 14 residues. TCRdb used MiXCR to reprocess the RT-PCR reads, holding one entry per CDR3 protein. This sample carries 400,000 to 500,000 distinct CDR3 sequences, around 16% of them seen once, and the ten largest clones take less than 9.5%. The chain is built from TRBV18 and TRBJ2-5, with D maybe TRBD1 (6 bases). The material sequenced was blood, either unsorted or a sorted T cell fraction (not recorded which). This receptor was obtained from a human donor who was either an allogeneic HSCT recipient or a stem cell or donor lymphocyte infusion donor (not recorded which). It is not recorded whose cells these are; they may come from a transplant donor. CDR3 loop: CASSPLGAQETQYF. Here the CDR3 DNA reads TGTGCCAGCTCACCTTTGGGGGCTCAAGAGACCCAGTACTTC.